Listed below are T cell receptor beta chains from one sample, sequenced in a study of cytomegalovirus exposure and HLA in healthy donors. Clones were read by immunoSEQ multiplex PCR, and TCRdb kept only the in-frame ones, dropping some. The sample table sets out some 62,000 clones. The sample consisted of PBMCs. The source of these receptors is a young man in good health and CMV-seropositive. Each CDR3 is given with its conserved first and last residue. D genes are given only for firm matches. Expanded clones get a size class; other rows say once, few or many, or leave the size out.

J gene,clone size,D gene,V gene,CDR3 protein,CDR3 DNA
TRBJ1-1,-,-,TRBV7-9,CASSSSRGSWTEAFF,TGTGCCAGCAGCTCCTCAAGGGGATCGTGGACTGAAGCTTTCTTT
TRBJ2-7,-,TRBD1,TRBV11-3,CASSRGQGAYEQYF,TGTGCCAGCAGCCGGGGACAGGGGGCCTACGAGCAGTACTTC
TRBJ1-1,-,-,TRBV19,CASSILREAETEAFF,TGTGCCAGTAGTATACTTCGGGAGGCTGAGACTGAAGCTTTCTTT
TRBJ2-7,-,TRBD2,TRBV4-1,CASSQDLAGVSGEYF,TGCGCCAGCAGCCAAGATCTAGCGGGAGTTTCGGGGGAGTACTTC
TRBJ1-5,-,-,TRBV11-2,CASSLILQGAQPQHF,TGTGCCAGCAGCTTAATCTTGCAGGGCGCTCAGCCCCAGCATTTT
TRBJ1-1,-,TRBD1,TRBV5-1,CASSLAQGPNTEAFF,TGCGCCAGCAGCTTGGCACAGGGGCCGAACACTGAAGCTTTCTTT
TRBJ2-3,-,-,TRBV30,CAWMRRRGRTDTQYF,TGTGCCTGGATGCGGAGGCGCGGTCGCACAGATACGCAGTATTTT
TRBJ1-4,-,-,TRBV29-1,CSVEAENEKLFF,TGCAGCGTTGAGGCGGAGAATGAAAAACTGTTTTTT
TRBJ2-7,-,TRBD2,TRBV19,CASSLREWNEQYF,TGTGCCAGTAGCTTGCGGGAGTGGAACGAGCAGTACTTC
TRBJ2-3,-,-,TRBV11-2,CASSHGGVADTQYF,TGTGCCAGCAGCCACGGGGGAGTAGCAGATACGCAGTATTTT
TRBJ1-5,-,-,TRBV5-1,CASRLGTLEPQHF,TGCGCCAGCAGGTTGGGAACTCTCGAGCCCCAGCATTTT
TRBJ2-4,-,TRBD1,TRBV9,CASSVDGDSPPLAKNIQYF,TGTGCCAGCAGCGTAGATGGGGACAGTCCCCCTCTAGCCAAAAACATTCAGTACTTC
TRBJ1-1,-,-,TRBV4-1,CASSPRGVNMNTEAFF,TGCGCCAGCAGCCCCCGCGGGGTGAACATGAACACTGAAGCTTTCTTT
TRBJ1-5,-,-,TRBV2,CASRRDQPQHF,TGTGCCAGCAGGAGGGATCAGCCCCAGCATTTT
TRBJ2-6,-,-,TRBV30,CAWVWQGGAGANVLTF,TGTGCCTGGGTATGGCAGGGAGGTGCTGGGGCCAACGTCCTGACTTTC
TRBJ2-1,medium-sized,TRBD1,TRBV10-3,CAISSGTGGNEQFF,TGTGCCATCAGCTCCGGGACAGGGGGCAATGAGCAGTTCTTC
TRBJ2-7,-,TRBD1,TRBV29-1,CSVGNRDSPRAYEQYF,TGCAGCGTTGGAAACAGGGACAGCCCGCGTGCCTACGAGCAGTACTTC
TRBJ1-5,-,-,TRBV7-9,CASSRDNPRNQPQHF,TGTGCCAGCAGCCGGGACAACCCAAGAAATCAGCCCCAGCATTTT
TRBJ2-7,-,-,TRBV18,CASSRGRPSNYEQYF,TGTGCCAGCTCACGAGGTCGGCCCAGCAATTACGAGCAGTACTTC
TRBJ2-3,-,-,TRBV7-7,CASSLGGPTDTQYF,TGTGCTAGCAGCTTAGGCGGTCCCACAGATACGCAGTATTTT
TRBJ2-7,-,TRBD2,TRBV5-4,CASSIRRGTSDHEQYF,TGTGCCAGCAGCATACGAAGGGGGACTAGCGATCACGAGCAGTACTTC
TRBJ2-2,-,-,TRBV6-1,CASITGQGLGELFF,TGTGCCAGCATAACGGGGCAGGGGCTCGGGGAGCTGTTTTTT
TRBJ2-6,-,TRBD1,TRBV7-9,CASSLSGGGGANVLTF,TGTGCCAGCAGCTTATCAGGGGGCGGTGGGGCCAACGTCCTGACTTTC
TRBJ2-7,-,-,TRBV19,CASSIGGEQYF,TGTGCCAGTAGTATCGGGGGCGAGCAGTACTTC
TRBJ2-3,-,-,TRBV4-1,CASSRETRQGLGEDTQYF,TGCGCCAGCAGCCGTGAAACCCGTCAGGGGCTCGGTGAAGATACGCAGTATTTT
TRBJ1-1,-,-,TRBV6-1,CASSDEGGVTEAFF,TGTGCCAGCAGTGACGAGGGAGGCGTCACTGAAGCTTTCTTT
TRBJ2-7,-,-,TRBV5-5,CASSLFTYEQYF,TGTGCCAGCAGCTTGTTCACCTACGAGCAGTACTTC
TRBJ1-2,-,-,TRBV5-8,CASSPSTGSPYGYTF,TGTGCCAGCAGCCCCTCGACAGGCAGCCCTTATGGCTACACCTTC
TRBJ1-5,-,-,TRBV12-5,CASGFGIQAEGNQPQHF,TGTGCTAGTGGTTTTGGGATCCAAGCGGAGGGAAATCAGCCCCAGCATTTT
TRBJ1-2,-,TRBD1,TRBV18,CASSITAKITGGTNYGYTF,TGTGCCAGCTCCATAACGGCAAAAATTACAGGGGGCACTAACTATGGCTACACCTTC
TRBJ1-3,-,-,TRBV5-1,CASSALSGGNNIYF,TGCGCCAGCAGTGCGCTATCCGGGGGAAACAACATATATTTT
TRBJ1-5,-,-,TRBV6-1,CASRHGQGGNQPQHF,TGTGCCAGCAGACACGGGCAGGGTGGCAATCAGCCCCAGCATTTT
TRBJ1-1,-,-,TRBV9,CASSGRGGDWVTEAFF,TGTGCCAGCAGCGGTCGGGGGGGGGACTGGGTGACTGAAGCTTTCTTT
TRBJ2-7,-,TRBD2,TRBV11-2,CASSWGRGLADSYEQYF,TGTGCCAGCAGCTGGGGACGGGGACTAGCAGATTCCTACGAGCAGTACTTC
TRBJ1-2,-,-,TRBV7-2,CASSSLLPGITF,TGTGCCAGCAGCTCCTTACTACCCGGGATCACCTTC
TRBJ2-1,-,-,TRBV25-1,CASSEFGGLTSSYEQFF,TGTGCCAGCAGTGAATTTGGGGGCCTGACTAGCTCCTATGAGCAGTTCTTC